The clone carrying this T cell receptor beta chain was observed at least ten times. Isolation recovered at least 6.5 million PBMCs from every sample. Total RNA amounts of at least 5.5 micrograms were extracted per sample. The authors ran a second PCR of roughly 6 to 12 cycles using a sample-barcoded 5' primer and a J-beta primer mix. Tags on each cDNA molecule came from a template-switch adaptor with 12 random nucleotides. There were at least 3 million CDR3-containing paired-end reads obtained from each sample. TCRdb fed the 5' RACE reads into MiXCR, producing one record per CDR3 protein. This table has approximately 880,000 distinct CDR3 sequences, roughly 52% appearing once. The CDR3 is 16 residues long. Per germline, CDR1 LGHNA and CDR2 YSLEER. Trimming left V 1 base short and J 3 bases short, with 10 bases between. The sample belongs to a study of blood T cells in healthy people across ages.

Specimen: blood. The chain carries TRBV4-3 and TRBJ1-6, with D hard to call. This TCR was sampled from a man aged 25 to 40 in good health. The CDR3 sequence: CASSQAARDYNSPLHF. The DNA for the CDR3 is TGCGCCAGCAGCCAAGCCGCCAGAGACTATAATTCACCCCTCCACTTT.